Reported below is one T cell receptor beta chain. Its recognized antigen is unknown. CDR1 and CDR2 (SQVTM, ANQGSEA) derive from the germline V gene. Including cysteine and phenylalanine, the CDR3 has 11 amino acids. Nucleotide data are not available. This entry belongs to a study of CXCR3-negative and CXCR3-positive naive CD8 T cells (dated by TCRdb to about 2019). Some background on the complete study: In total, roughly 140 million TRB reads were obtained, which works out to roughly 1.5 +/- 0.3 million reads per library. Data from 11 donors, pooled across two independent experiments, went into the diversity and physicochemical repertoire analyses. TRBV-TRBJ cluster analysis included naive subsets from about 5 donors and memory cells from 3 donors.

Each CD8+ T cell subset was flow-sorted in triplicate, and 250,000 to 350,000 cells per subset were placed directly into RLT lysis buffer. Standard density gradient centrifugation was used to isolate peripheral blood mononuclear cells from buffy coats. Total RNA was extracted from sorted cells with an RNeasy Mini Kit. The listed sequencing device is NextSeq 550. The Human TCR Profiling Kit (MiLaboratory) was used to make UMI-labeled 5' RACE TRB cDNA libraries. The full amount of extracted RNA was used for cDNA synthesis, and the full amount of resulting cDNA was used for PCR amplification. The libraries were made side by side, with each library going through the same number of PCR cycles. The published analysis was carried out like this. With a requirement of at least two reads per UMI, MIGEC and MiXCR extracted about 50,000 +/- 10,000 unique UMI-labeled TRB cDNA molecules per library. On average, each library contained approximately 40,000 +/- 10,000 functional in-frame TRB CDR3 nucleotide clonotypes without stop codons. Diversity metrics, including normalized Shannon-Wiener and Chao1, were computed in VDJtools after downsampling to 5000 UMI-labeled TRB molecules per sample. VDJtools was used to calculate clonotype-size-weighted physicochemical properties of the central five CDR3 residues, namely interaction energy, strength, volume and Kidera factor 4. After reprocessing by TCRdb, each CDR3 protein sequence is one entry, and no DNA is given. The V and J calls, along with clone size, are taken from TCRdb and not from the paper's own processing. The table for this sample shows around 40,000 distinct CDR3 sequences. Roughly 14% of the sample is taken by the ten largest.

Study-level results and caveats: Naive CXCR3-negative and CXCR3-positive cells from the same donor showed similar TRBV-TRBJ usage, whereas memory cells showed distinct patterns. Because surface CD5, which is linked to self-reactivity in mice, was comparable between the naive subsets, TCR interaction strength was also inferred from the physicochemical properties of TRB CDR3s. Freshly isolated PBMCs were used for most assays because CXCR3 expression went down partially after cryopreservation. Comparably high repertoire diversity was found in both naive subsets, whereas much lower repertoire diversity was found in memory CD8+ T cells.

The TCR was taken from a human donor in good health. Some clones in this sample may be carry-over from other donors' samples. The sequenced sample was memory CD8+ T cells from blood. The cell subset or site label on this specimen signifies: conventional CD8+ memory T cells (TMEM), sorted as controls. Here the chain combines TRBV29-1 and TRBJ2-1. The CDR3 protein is CSGRLDDEQFF.